Each of the 13 T cell receptor beta chains below was sequenced from the same sample in a study of T-cell reconstitution after alpha-beta-depleted transplantation in children. The TCRbeta library was prepared with unique molecular identifiers. TCRdb redid the calling of the PCR reads with MiXCR, one entry per CDR3 protein. The table shows some 400,000 distinct CDR3 sequences, with about a fifth occurring only once. The specimen comprised PBMCs from the stem cell graft donor, sampled from the stem cell graft. The receptors shown here come from a human donor who donated a stem cell graft to a child with acute myeloid leukemia.

The genes are TRBV12-3 or TRBV12-4 and TRBJ2-1; 7 bases align to TRBD1. The CDR3 has 14 residues. The V and J ends lost 6 bases and 3 bases, in that order; junction bases with no gene match: 5. The DNA for the CDR3 is TGTGCCAGCAGGGGACAGCGAAACTACAATGAGCAGTTCTTC. Encoded protein: CASRGQRNYNEQFF.

This clonotype was counted between two and nine times. The V and J genes are TRBV28 and TRBJ1-1; D call uncertain. V was shortened by 6 bases and J by 1 base, with 6 bases between the two germline ends. CDR3 size: 12 residues. Per the germline V gene, CDR1 is MDHEN and CDR2 is SYDVKM. The DNA for the CDR3 is TGTGCCAGCAGGGTGGGGAACACTGAAGCTTTCTTT. It codes for CASRVGNTEAFF.

This chain connects TRBV7-2 to TRBJ2-3; D is perhaps TRBD1 (5 bases). CDR1 is SGHTA, CDR2 FQGNSA, per germline. Deletions cut 3 bases from V and 5 bases from J, with 12 bases between. The CDR3 has 14 amino acids. The CDR3 sequence is CASSFRRDGDTQYF. The DNA for the CDR3 is TGTGCCAGCAGCTTCCGCAGGGATGGAGATACGCAGTATTTT.

The V and J genes are TRBV29-1 and TRBJ1-1; no reliable D call. Germline CDR1 is SQVTM and CDR2 is ANQGSEA. The CDR3 runs to 14 residues. Trimming stripped 4 bases from V and 0 bases from J, with 12 bases between. The CDR3 here is CSVVRLLMNTEAFF. The DNA of the CDR3 is TGCAGCGTTGTTCGATTACTCATGAACACTGAAGCTTTCTTT.

CDR3 DNA: TGTGCCAGCAGGGGCAGTTCCTCCTACGAGCAGTACTTC. The encoded protein is CASRGSSSYEQYF. The rearrangement joins TRBV6-2 or TRBV6-3 to TRBJ2-7; D is undetermined. Trimming stripped 6 bases from V and 0 bases from J, with 9 bases between. The CDR3 sequence is 13 residues long. Germline-derived CDR1 and CDR2 are MNHEY and SVGEGT.

V gene TRBV29-1 combines with J gene TRBJ2-3, with unresolved D. Trimming removed 7 bases at V and 4 bases at J, with 12 bases between. Germline values: CDR1 SQVTM, CDR2 ANQGSEA. This CDR3 contains 12 residues. The CDR3 bases are TGCAGCGCCCACAGCGAGTCAGATACGCAGTATTTT. Translation gives CSAHSESDTQYF.

This clonotype has only one observation. One base away lies a much larger clone, so this may be a sequencing read error. V and J are TRBV29-1 and TRBJ2-1; D not resolved. The CDR3 is made up of 15 amino acids. CDR1 and CDR2 from the germline V gene are SQVTM and ANQGSEA. The chain's CDR3 is CSVEFGTSSYIEQFF. CDR3 coding DNA: TGCAGCGTTGAGTTTGGCACGAGCTCCTACATTGAGCAGTTCTTC.

This clonotype was observed a few times. The rearrangement links TRBV12-3 or TRBV12-4 to TRBJ2-3, with TRBD2 as a possible D gene (5 bases). The CDR3 runs to 14 residues. The V gene lost 7 bases and the J gene lost 0 bases, with 11 bases spanning the gap. DNA of the CDR3: TGTGCCAGCACCGGGGTAGTTAGCACAGATACGCAGTATTTT. Protein: CASTGVVSTDTQYF.

Many counts were recorded for this clonotype. This rearrangement joins TRBV7-2 to TRBJ1-4, with TRBD1 matching 9 bases. With V trimmed by 3 bases and J by 7 bases, 6 bases remained unmatched. The CDR3 is 15 amino acids. Germline V gives CDR1 SGHTA, CDR2 FQGNSA. The CDR3 region is CASSFDRGFTEKLFF. As DNA, the CDR3 is TGTGCCAGCAGCTTTGACAGGGGGTTTACTGAAAAACTGTTTTTT.

The table lists this clonotype with a few counts. J is TRBJ1-4 and V is TRBV7-2; a weak D match, TRBD1 (6 bases). The germline V gene has CDR1 SGHTA and CDR2 FQGNSA. Trimming took off 3 bases at V and 4 bases at J, with 9 bases between the two ends. The CDR3 consists of 14 residues. The chain's CDR3 is CASSFRGSNEKLFF. CDR3 nucleotide sequence: TGTGCCAGCAGCTTCAGGGGAAGTAATGAAAAACTGTTTTTT.

The J gene is TRBJ2-7, the V gene TRBV28; 7 nucleotides match TRBD1. This CDR3 region has 17 residues. The germline CDR1 and CDR2 sequences are MDHEN and SYDVKM. With 2 bases clipped from V and 2 bases from J, the junction kept 12 bases outside the gene matches. In DNA form, the CDR3 reads TGTGCCAGCAGTTTACCACCTGGGACAGACCCCACCTACGAGCAGTACTTC. It is translated as CASSLPPGTDPTYEQYF. The full variable domain, in which reference TRBV28 and TRBJ2-7 provide the parts outside the CDR3, is DVKVTQSSRYLVKRTGEKVFLECVQDMDHENMFWYRQDPGLGLRLIYFSYDVKMKEKGDIPEGYSVSREKKERFSLILESASTNQTSMYLCASSLPPGTDPTYEQYFGPGTRLTVT.

The sample holds many counts of this clonotype. The CDR3 reads CATSRGRTGLSYEQYF. The CDR3 coding sequence is TGTGCCACCAGCAGAGGACGGACAGGGCTTTCCTACGAGCAGTACTTC. This chain connects TRBV15 to TRBJ2-7; 8 bases agree with TRBD1. The V gene end was trimmed by 1 base and the J gene end by 1 base; junction bases not matched to a gene: 6. Germline lookup yields CDR1 LNHNV and CDR2 YYDKDF (reference sequence). This CDR3 contains 16 residues. The whole variable domain, remainder taken from reference TRBV15 and TRBJ2-7, is DAMVIQNPRYQVTQFGKPVTLSCSQTLNHNVMYWYQQKSSQAPKLLFHYYDKDFNNEADTPDNFQSRRPNTSFCFLDIRSPGLGDTAMYLCATSRGRTGLSYEQYFGPGTRLTVT.

The V and J genes are TRBV27 and TRBJ1-1, with a tentative D call TRBD1 (5 bases). CDR3 length: 16 residues. Between the trimmed V and J ends, which lost 4 bases and 2 bases, there was a span of 17 bases. The V gene's germline CDR1 is MNHEY and CDR2 SMNVEV (reference sequence). Here the CDR3 reads CASSSPSGGENTEAFF. DNA of the CDR3: TGTGCCAGCAGTTCCCCATCTGGAGGGGAAAACACTGAAGCTTTCTTT.